Below are 23 T cell receptor beta chains sequenced from a single sample in a study of T cell responses to AZD1222 COVID-19 vaccine. Assay used: immunoSEQ multiplex PCR; TCRdb lists only in-frame clones, some missing. The sample contains some 96,000 clones, around 87% of which appear only once. The material was peripheral blood, obtained on day 0 of AZD1222 vaccination. The origin of the receptors is an adult in good health.

The CDR3 region has the DNA TGTGCCAGCAGCGCCGAGCCGGGGGGCGGCTACACCTTC. This sequence encodes CASSAEPGGGYTF. This chain joins TRBV9 and TRBJ1-2; a possible D gene is TRBD1 (6 bases). The CDR3 has 13 residues. Trimming shortened V by 3 bases and J by 8 bases, and 14 bases separated the two germline ends. Germline loops: CDR1 SGDLS, CDR2 YYNGEE. Complete variable domain (other parts from reference TRBV9 and TRBJ1-2): DSGVTQTPKHLITATGQRVTLRCSPRSGDLSVYWYQQSLDQGLQFLIQYYNGEERAKGNILERFSAQQFPDLHSELNLSSLELGDSALYFCASSAEPGGGYTFGSGTRLTVV.

The CDR3 DNA is TGCGCCAGCAGCTTTCGGACAGGGGGCCCCGATACGCAGTATTTT. Its protein product is CASSFRTGGPDTQYF. The chain has TRBV5-1 and TRBJ2-3, with TRBD1 matching 11 bases. CDR3 length: 15 amino acids. The V and J ends lost 2 bases and 6 bases, in that order; junction bases with no gene match: 5. Germline loops: CDR1 SGHRS, CDR2 YFSETQ.

V is TRBV9 and J is TRBJ1-4; TRBD1 aligns across 7 bases. The CDR3 sequence is 18 residues long. Germline CDR1 is SGDLS and CDR2 is YYNGEE. Unmatched junction bases numbered 11, after V lost 3 bases and J lost 0 bases. The CDR3 region has the DNA TGTGCCAGCAGCGCCGGGGGACAGCCACGGGCAACTAATGAAAAACTGTTTTTT. This sequence encodes CASSAGGQPRATNEKLFF. Combining the CDR3 with reference TRBV9 and TRBJ1-4 gives the whole variable domain DSGVTQTPKHLITATGQRVTLRCSPRSGDLSVYWYQQSLDQGLQFLIQYYNGEERAKGNILERFSAQQFPDLHSELNLSSLELGDSALYFCASSAGGQPRATNEKLFFGSGTQLSVL.

The chain joins TRBV12-5 to TRBJ1-1, with a tentative D call TRBD1 (6 bases). The V gene's germline CDR1 is LGHNT and CDR2 FRNRAP. The V gene lost 3 bases and the J gene lost 1 base, with 12 bases spanning the gap. The CDR3 loop spans 15 amino acids. The CDR3 DNA reads TGTGCTAGTGGTTTCCCGGGACAATGGAACACTGAAGCTTTCTTT. Amino acid sequence: CASGFPGQWNTEAFF.

This clone was counted a few times. The CDR3 here is CASSDSPGGEYGYTF. In nucleotides, the CDR3 is TGTGCCAGCAGTGACTCACCAGGAGGGGAATATGGCTACACCTTC. The rearrangement uses TRBV6-4 and TRBJ1-2, with D possibly matching TRBD1 (5 bases). V was clipped by 0 bases and J by 5 bases, with 13 bases between them. Germline V lookup: CDR1 MRHNA, CDR2 SNTAGT. The CDR3 runs 15 residues.

This clone was counted once. The rearrangement links TRBV10-2 to TRBJ1-5, with D possibly matching TRBD1 (5 bases). The CDR3 runs to 13 residues. Trimming took off 6 bases at V and 7 bases at J, with 13 bases between the two ends. Germline assignment: CDR1 WSHSY and CDR2 SAAADI. For the CDR3, the DNA is TGCGCCAGCAGCTCAGGGTGGAACCAGCCCCAGCATTTT. Its translation: CASSSGWNQPQHF.

This clone turned up a few times. This chain joins TRBV5-4 and TRBJ1-2; weak D call: TRBD1 (5 bases). The CDR3 has 13 amino acids. Germline assignment: CDR1 SGHNT and CDR2 YYREEE (reference sequence). Trimming stripped 4 bases from V and 5 bases from J, with 12 bases between. The CDR3 DNA sequence: TGTGCCAGCAGCCGCGACAGAGATTATGGCTACACCTTC. Its protein product is CASSRDRDYGYTF. The whole variable domain, filled in from reference TRBV5-4 and TRBJ1-2, reads ETGVTQSPTHLIKTRGQQVTLRCSSQSGHNTVSWYQQALGQGPQFIFQYYREEENGRGNFPPRFSGLQFPNYSSELNVNALELDDSALYLCASSRDRDYGYTFGSGTRLTVV.

V gene TRBV7-4 combines with J gene TRBJ2-7; tentatively, D is TRBD1 or TRBD2 (7 bases each). V lost 5 bases, J lost 0 bases, and 20 bases lay in between. The CDR3 is 17 amino acids. Germline V gene sequence: CDR1 SGHVT, CDR2 SQSDAQ. The CDR3 loop reads CASSRSRPGGDSYEQYF. The CDR3 DNA follows: TGTGCCAGCAGCCGAAGCCGGCCAGGGGGGGACTCCTACGAGCAGTACTTC.

In this sample, this clone turned up a few times. The rearrangement uses TRBV27 and TRBJ2-1; D call uncertain. With 0 bases removed from V and 10 bases from J, the gap between germline ends came to 7 bases. Germline-derived CDR1 and CDR2 are MNHEY and SMNVEV (reference sequence). The CDR3 contains 12 residues. This CDR3 is CASSLSSREQFF. The CDR3 bases are TGTGCCAGCAGTTTATCTAGCCGGGAGCAGTTCTTC.

V gene TRBV9 combines with J gene TRBJ2-6, with TRBD1 identical over 9 bases. The CDR3 runs to 22 residues. The V gene's germline CDR1 is SGDLS and CDR2 YYNGEE. Unmatched junction bases numbered 19, after V lost 3 bases and J lost 0 bases. The chain's CDR3 is CASSAEQGARREGNSGANVLTF. CDR3 coding DNA: TGTGCCAGCAGCGCCGAACAGGGGGCGCGAAGGGAGGGTAACTCTGGGGCCAACGTCCTGACTTTC.

The gene calls are TRBV30 and TRBJ2-7, with D perhaps matching TRBD1 (6 bases). The germline gives CDR1 GTSNPN, CDR2 SVGIG (reference sequence). V gave up 3 bases and J gave up 2 bases, with 8 bases separating them. This CDR3 has 12 residues. CDR3: CAWRRDTYEQYF. The DNA for the CDR3 is TGTGCCTGGAGAAGGGACACCTACGAGCAGTACTTC. Using reference TRBV30 and TRBJ2-7 for the parts outside the CDR3, the full variable domain is SQTIHQWPATLVQPVGSPLSLECTVEGTSNPNLYWYRQAAGRGLQLLFYSVGIGQISSEVPQNLSASRPQDRQFILSSKKLLLSDSGFYLCAWRRDTYEQYFGPGTRLTVT.

This chain links TRBV5-5 with TRBJ1-1; D uncertain. Germline CDR1 and CDR2: SGHKS and YYEKEE (reference sequence). This CDR3 comprises 15 residues. V lost 3 bases to trimming and J lost 1 base, with 13 bases between them. The CDR3 region is CASSYRSRTNTEAFF. The CDR3 nucleotides are TGTGCCAGCAGCTACCGAAGCAGGACGAACACTGAAGCTTTCTTT.

The chain couples TRBV5-8 to TRBJ1-5; D not resolved. CDR1 and CDR2 from the germline V gene are SGHTS and YDEGEE. V was shortened by 1 base and J by 9 bases, with 8 bases between the two germline ends. This CDR3 is built from 12 residues. CDR3 DNA sequence: TGTGCCAGCAGCTTGTCGCTCAGGCCCCAGCATTTT. This translates into CASSLSLRPQHF.

The V and J genes are TRBV28 and TRBJ2-7, with 8 bases lining up with TRBD2. The CDR3 extends over 12 amino acids. V shed 8 bases and J 3 bases; nucleotides not matched to a gene: 3. The germline gives CDR1 MDHEN, CDR2 SYDVKM. CDR3 DNA: TGTGCCAGCTCGGGGGGGGTCTACGAGCAGTACTTC. Protein: CASSGGVYEQYF.

This chain links TRBV19 with TRBJ1-6, with unresolved D. Trimming removed 9 bases at V and 7 bases at J, with 16 bases between. CDR3 length: 14 residues. From germline, CDR1 is LNHDA and CDR2 SQIVND (reference sequence). The CDR3 DNA sequence: TGTGCCAGCGCAGAGGTTTTGAGGAATTCACCCCTCCACTTT. Translated: CASAEVLRNSPLHF.

This chain joins TRBV4-3 and TRBJ1-2, with TRBD1 as a possible D gene (5 bases). The CDR3 contains 14 residues. CDR1 and CDR2 from the germline V gene are LGHNA and YSLEER. V was clipped by 9 bases and J by 7 bases, with 21 bases between them. CDR3 protein: CASKRAVGVGGYTF. CDR3 bases: TGCGCCAGTAAGAGGGCCGTGGGGGTTGGTGGCTACACCTTC.

A word on this clone: The junction departs from germline at one end; a sequencing error may be responsible. The V and J genes are TRBV3-1 (or the pseudogene TRBV3-2) and TRBJ1-6; D ambiguous. Germline loops: CDR1 LGHDT, CDR2 YNNKEL (reference sequence). This CDR3 has 13 amino acids. CDR3 DNA sequence: TGTGCCAGCAGCCCCAGGACCTATTCGCCCCTCCACTTT. It is translated as CASSPRTYSPLHF.

The chain is built from TRBV27 and TRBJ2-6; D gene ambiguous. Germline lookup yields CDR1 MNHEY and CDR2 SMNVEV (reference sequence). This CDR3 spans 15 amino acids. The V end was cut by 1 base, the J end by 2 bases, with 6 bases between. The CDR3 bases are TGTGCCAGCAGTTTATTACAGCCTGGGGCCAACGTCCTGACTTTC. It codes for CASSLLQPGANVLTF.

This clone came up a few times. The chain is built from TRBV29-1 and TRBJ2-2, with a tentative D call TRBD2 (6 bases). The CDR3 contains 13 residues. CDR1 SQVTM and CDR2 ANQGSEA come from the germline V gene. The V gene lost 7 bases and the J gene lost 0 bases, with 9 bases spanning the gap. CDR3 protein: CSGSGPNTGELFF. The CDR3, as DNA: TGCAGCGGTAGCGGACCGAACACCGGGGAGCTGTTTTTT.

The V and J genes are TRBV6-5 and TRBJ2-2, with D maybe TRBD1 (5 bases). Germline values: CDR1 MNHEY, CDR2 SVGAGI. With 8 bases removed from V and 1 base from J, the gap between germline ends came to 11 bases. The CDR3 sequence is 14 residues long. The CDR3 region is CASEKGMNTGELFF. For the CDR3, the DNA is TGTGCCAGCGAAAAGGGGATGAACACCGGGGAGCTGTTTTTT.

V usage is TRBV5-1 and J usage is TRBJ2-7; possibly TRBD1 for D (6 bases). The CDR3 has 14 residues. From germline, CDR1 is SGHRS and CDR2 YFSETQ. The V and J ends lost 5 bases and 4 bases respectively, with 16 bases between them. The CDR3: CASREPGEEYEQYF. The CDR3 bases are TGCGCCAGCAGAGAACCAGGGGAAGAATACGAGCAGTACTTC.

The rearrangement links TRBV19 to TRBJ1-3; D is unresolved. CDR3 length: 14 residues. Germline V gives CDR1 LNHDA, CDR2 SQIVND (reference sequence). V lost 5 bases to trimming and J lost 0 bases, with 8 bases between them. CDR3 loop: CASSRELSGNTIYF. The CDR3 DNA reads as TGTGCCAGTAGTCGGGAACTCTCTGGAAACACCATATATTTT.

The V and J genes are TRBV11-2 and TRBJ1-6; TRBD1 agrees at 10 bases. Germline CDR1 reads SGHAT; CDR2 reads FQNNGV. The CDR3 covers 16 residues. J lost 6 bases, V lost 5 bases, and 7 bases had no gene match. Here the CDR3 reads CASSQDRGYGNSPLHF. The CDR3 coding sequence is TGTGCCAGCAGCCAGGACAGGGGGTACGGTAATTCACCCCTCCACTTT.